This T cell receptor beta chain was sequenced during a study of CD8+ T cells in alopecia areata. Across the whole study: In an open-label trial, patients got 5 to 10 mg tofacitinib twice daily. Study-level results: Affected lesional scalp, above all in alopecia totalis/universalis, was more clonal than normal scalp.

This clone was detected once. The antigen is undetermined. The sample's treatment: oral pan-JAK inhibitor, 5-10 mg twice daily. As part of sample collection, lesional scalp punch biopsies and peripheral blood were taken from alopecia areata patients. This CDR3 has 14 amino acids. The V end lost 7 bases, the J end lost 3 bases, and 14 bases lay between the germline ends. Per the germline V gene, CDR1 is SGHTA and CDR2 is FQGNSA. cDNA prepared by RNA extraction and subsequent reverse transcription served as the template for sequencing. Produced via immunoSEQ multiplex PCR; TCRdb's table is partial and in-frame only. The repertoire holds roughly 5,100 clones, around 93% seen once, with 15% to 20% in the top ten.

The V call is TRBV7-2, the J call TRBJ2-3, with D possibly TRBD1 on 6 matching bases. This clonotype was sampled from a human donor with alopecia areata. Sequencing used skin, obtained at week 4, from a patient treated with tofacitinib. CDR3 sequence reads: CASKTGLMTDTQYF. In DNA form, the CDR3 reads TGTGCCAGCAAAACAGGGTTAATGACAGATACGCAGTATTTT.